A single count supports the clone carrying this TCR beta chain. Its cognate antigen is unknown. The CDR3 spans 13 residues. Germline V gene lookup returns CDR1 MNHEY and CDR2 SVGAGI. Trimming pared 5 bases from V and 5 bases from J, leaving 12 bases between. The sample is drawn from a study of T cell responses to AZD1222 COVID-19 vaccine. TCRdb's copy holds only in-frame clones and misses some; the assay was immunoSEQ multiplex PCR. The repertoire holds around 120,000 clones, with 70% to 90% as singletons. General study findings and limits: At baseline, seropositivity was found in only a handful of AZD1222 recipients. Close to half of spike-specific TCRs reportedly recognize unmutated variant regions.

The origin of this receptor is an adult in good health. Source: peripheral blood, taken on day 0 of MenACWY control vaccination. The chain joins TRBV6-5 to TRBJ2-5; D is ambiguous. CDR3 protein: CASSHSLRETQYF. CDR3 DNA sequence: TGTGCCAGCAGTCACAGCCTTCGGGAGACCCAGTACTTC.